This is a list of T cell receptor beta chains from one sample in a study of vaccination and CD4 T cells after COVID-19. TCRdb re-called the PCR reads through MiXCR, storing one row per CDR3 protein. The sample shows around 25,000 distinct CDR3 sequences, roughly 44% of them seen only once. Which antigens these TCRs recognize remains unknown. Sequencing was performed on CD4+ T cells from blood, cultured in vitro. The receptors derive from a human donor who had recovered from COVID-19. CDR3s include the opening cysteine and the closing phenylalanine or tryptophan. The D gene is left open where the match is weak. Only part of the rows carry a size: once, few, many, or a class if the clone is expanded.

few,TRBJ1-5,NA,TRBV20-1,TGCAGTGCTAGTGGGGGCTTCGGTCAGCCCCAGCATTTT,CSASGGFGQPQHF
NA,TRBJ1-3,NA,TRBV7-9,TGTGCCAGCAGCGCTCTGAGGGCAACTGGAAACACCATATATTTT,CASSALRATGNTIYF
NA,TRBJ1-6,NA,TRBV20-1,TGCAGTGCTAGAGCTCAGGGTGGTCCCTATTCACCCCTCCACTTT,CSARAQGGPYSPLHF
NA,TRBJ1-5,NA,TRBV7-9,TGTGCCAGCAGCCTAGGTATGGGGCAGCCCCAGCATTTT,CASSLGMGQPQHF
NA,TRBJ1-6,NA,TRBV15,TGTGCCACCAGCCAGACGGCGGGTTCACCCCTCCACTTT,CATSQTAGSPLHF
few,TRBJ2-7,NA,TRBV6-2/TRBV6-3,TGTGCCAGCAGTCGCGGCCCTGCCTTAGGCGAGCAGTACTTC,CASSRGPALGEQYF
few,TRBJ1-2,NA,TRBV28,TGTGCCAGCAGTTTCGATTTGAGGGATAAGGACTACACCTTC,CASSFDLRDKDYTF
few,TRBJ1-6,NA,TRBV7-2,TGTGCCAGCAGCTTAAATACGGGATCCAATTCACCCCTCCACTTT,CASSLNTGSNSPLHF
NA,TRBJ1-1,NA,TRBV28,TGTGCCAGCAGTTTTAGGGCCCTGAACACTGAAGCTTTCTTT,CASSFRALNTEAFF
few,TRBJ1-5,NA,TRBV7-2,TGTGCCAGCAGCTTACAGGGAAATCAGCCCCAGCATTTT,CASSLQGNQPQHF
NA,TRBJ2-7,TRBD2,TRBV6-2/TRBV6-3,TGTGCCAGCAGTTACCTGTCGGGCGGGAGGAAGACCTACGAGCAGTACTTC,CASSYLSGGRKTYEQYF
NA,TRBJ2-7,NA,TRBV6-2/TRBV6-3,TGTGCCAGCAGTTACGTCCAGACCCGCTCCTACGAGCAGTACTTC,CASSYVQTRSYEQYF
few,TRBJ1-1,NA,TRBV27,TGTGCCAGCAGCTCCGGACGGATCACTGAAGCTTTCTTT,CASSSGRITEAFF
few,TRBJ1-1,NA,TRBV7-2,TGTGCCAGCATCTGGGGTACGCACGAGGGCACTGAAGCTTTCTTT,CASIWGTHEGTEAFF
NA,TRBJ2-3,NA,TRBV24-1,TGTGCCACCAGTGACCCTCCGACAGGGACTAGCACAGATACGCAGTATTTT,CATSDPPTGTSTDTQYF
NA,TRBJ2-2,NA,TRBV2,TGTGCCAGCAGTGACGGGCGGGGCACCGGGGAGCTGTTTTTT,CASSDGRGTGELFF
NA,TRBJ1-6,NA,TRBV20-1,TGCAGTGCTAGAGAATTGAATTCACCCCTCCACTTT,CSARELNSPLHF
NA,TRBJ1-6,NA,TRBV4-3,TGCGCCAGCAGCCAACGGGACACTCGGGATTCACCCCTCCACTTT,CASSQRDTRDSPLHF
NA,TRBJ1-1,NA,TRBV6-5,TGTGCCAGCAGTTACGGGGCAGGGCCCCTCGGAGCTTTCTTT,CASSYGAGPLGAFF
NA,TRBJ1-5,NA,TRBV20-1,TGCAGTGCTCGTTCGAGGACGGGGCATCAGCCCCAGCATTTT,CSARSRTGHQPQHF
few,TRBJ2-4,TRBD2,TRBV6-2/TRBV6-3,TGTGCCAGCAGCCAGCCGGGACTAGCGGGATCTGGAGCCAAAAACATTCAGTACTTC,CASSQPGLAGSGAKNIQYF
few,TRBJ2-3,NA,TRBV7-9,TGTGCCAGCAGCCAGGGTTACACAGATACGCAGTATTTT,CASSQGYTDTQYF
NA,TRBJ1-5,NA,TRBV24-1,TGTGCCACCAGTGATTCTCGGGGGGGGGCGGGTCAGCCCCAGCATTTT,CATSDSRGGAGQPQHF
few,TRBJ2-3,TRBD1,TRBV10-3,TGTGCCATCAGTGATCGGACAGGGGGCACAGATACGCAGTATTTT,CAISDRTGGTDTQYF
NA,TRBJ1-1,NA,TRBV29-1,TGCAGCATTGTCCTGGGACCATCGAACACTGAAGCTTTCTTT,CSIVLGPSNTEAFF
NA,TRBJ2-7,TRBD2,TRBV6-2/TRBV6-3,TGTGCCAGCATCCCGACTAGCGGGACCTACGAGCAGTACTTC,CASIPTSGTYEQYF
NA,TRBJ2-7,NA,TRBV28,TGTGCCAGCAGTTTATTCCCCCGACTAGTTACCTACGAGCAGTACTTC,CASSLFPRLVTYEQYF
NA,TRBJ2-3,TRBD2,TRBV10-3,TGTGCCATCAGCCCCATGACTAGCGGGGGCACAGATACGCAGTATTTT,CAISPMTSGGTDTQYF
NA,TRBJ2-3,TRBD2,TRBV24-1,TGTGCCACCAGCAGCGGGGGGTTCACAGATACGCAGTATTTT,CATSSGGFTDTQYF
once,TRBJ2-1,NA,TRBV11-3,TGTGCCAGCAGCTTAACCGGGGGAATTAATGAGCAGTTCTTC,CASSLTGGINEQFF
few,TRBJ2-3,TRBD1,TRBV20-1,TGCAGTGCTAGAGTGGCAGGGGGCGCCTATACGCAGTATTTT,CSARVAGGAYTQYF
few,TRBJ2-7,NA,TRBV20-1,TGCAGTGCTAGAGAGGGCCTAGCGTTTACCTACGAGCAGTACTTC,CSAREGLAFTYEQYF
NA,TRBJ1-6,NA,TRBV20-1,TGCAGTGTCCACAGGACAGATAATTCACCCCTCCACTTT,CSVHRTDNSPLHF
few,TRBJ1-5,NA,TRBV19,TGTGCCAGTATCCGGGGTGCCGGGACCCAAAATCAGCCCCAGCATTTT,CASIRGAGTQNQPQHF
few,TRBJ1-2,NA,TRBV29-1,TGCAGCGTTGGCGTTCCGGGTAGGAACTATGGCTACACCTTC,CSVGVPGRNYGYTF
NA,TRBJ2-3,TRBD2,TRBV10-3,TGTGCCATCAGTGAGTCGGTGGGACTAGCGGGCACAGATACGCAGTATTTT,CAISESVGLAGTDTQYF
NA,TRBJ1-1,NA,TRBV28,TGTGCCAGCAGTAACGTCCGGACCCCGCTCATCTTT,CASSNVRTPLIF
NA,TRBJ2-3,NA,TRBV2,TGTGCCAGCAGCCGCGACAGGTTACGCACAGATACGCAGTATTTT,CASSRDRLRTDTQYF
NA,TRBJ1-2,NA,TRBV7-8,TGTGCCAGCAGCCAGGGACACGCCACTAACTATGGCTACACCTTC,CASSQGHATNYGYTF
few,TRBJ2-3,NA,TRBV6-5,TGTGCCAGCAGTTACCGGCAGGGGCGGGATACGCAGTATTTT,CASSYRQGRDTQYF
few,TRBJ1-2,NA,TRBV27,TGTGCCAGCAGTTTATCGGGGAGGGTAGAGGGCTACACCTTC,CASSLSGRVEGYTF
few,TRBJ1-1,NA,TRBV28,TGTGCCAGCAGTCCAAACCTGCTAGGGTTCGACACTGAAGCTTTCTTT,CASSPNLLGFDTEAFF
NA,TRBJ2-7,TRBD1,TRBV7-9,TGTGCCAGCAGCTCATTAGGGACAGGGAACAACGAGCAGTACTTC,CASSSLGTGNNEQYF
few,TRBJ1-5,NA,TRBV11-2,TGTGCCAGCAGCTTCCACGACACTAATCAGCCCCAGCATTTT,CASSFHDTNQPQHF
NA,TRBJ2-2,TRBD2,TRBV5-4,TGTGCCAGCAGCCCGGGGGGTCCGGGTAACGGGGAGCTGTTTTTT,CASSPGGPGNGELFF
NA,TRBJ1-1,NA,TRBV7-2,TGTGCCAGCAGCTTAGAGCTTGGGACAAGGGTTTCGAACACTGAAGCTTTCTTT,CASSLELGTRVSNTEAFF
few,TRBJ1-2,TRBD1,TRBV2,TGTGCCAGCAGTGAAGGCGGGACAGACTATGGCTACACCTTC,CASSEGGTDYGYTF
NA,TRBJ1-1,NA,TRBV10-3,TGTGCCATCAGTGAGGTTGGCACTGAAGCTATCTTT,CAISEVGTEAIF
NA,TRBJ2-5,TRBD2,TRBV4-2,TGTGCCAGCAGCCCTCAGCCCCAGGGTAGCGGGGGGGAGGCCCAGTACTTC,CASSPQPQGSGGEAQYF
few,TRBJ2-7,TRBD1,TRBV20-1,TGCAGTGCTAATACAGGGGACCGCGAGCAGTACTTC,CSANTGDREQYF
NA,TRBJ2-5,NA,TRBV5-1,TGCGCCAGCAGCCCGCCGACAGGAGGAGAGACCCAGTACTTC,CASSPPTGGETQYF
NA,TRBJ2-4,NA,TRBV11-3,TGTGCCAGCAGAGATCCCGGGGGACACCCTCAGGACATTCAGTACTTC,CASRDPGGHPQDIQYF